This is a list of T cell receptor beta chains from one sample in a study of shared clonotypes between healthy human individuals. Using immunoSEQ multiplex PCR, the repertoire was profiled, and TCRdb retains in-frame clones only, with some absent. This sample has 2 million to 2.5 million clones; over 90% occur once, and the top ten carry about 0.39%. What was sequenced was naive CD4+ T cells from PBMCs. The receptors here all came from a man younger than 35 in good health. Some clones in this sample may be carry-over from other donors' samples. Each CDR3 is given with its conserved first and last residue. The order of the fields is J gene, D gene, clone size, V gene, CDR3 protein, CDR3 DNA. The D gene is left open where the match is weak. For some rows the clone size is stated as once, few or many, or as a class when expanded; others skip it.

j_gene: TRBJ1-2
d_gene: NA
abundance: NA
v_gene: TRBV30
CDR3aa: CAWSSPGRNGYTF
CDR3nt: TGTGCCTGGAGCTCCCCGGGACGTAACGGCTACACCTTC

j_gene: TRBJ1-2
d_gene: NA
abundance: NA
v_gene: TRBV5-1
CDR3aa: CASSSPPETYGYTF
CDR3nt: TGCGCCAGCAGCTCCCCCCCAGAAACTTATGGCTACACCTTC

j_gene: TRBJ2-2
d_gene: TRBD1
abundance: NA
v_gene: TRBV10-3
CDR3aa: CAISSRGRRGGELFF
CDR3nt: TGTGCCATCAGCTCGAGGGGGCGCCGGGGCGGGGAGCTGTTTTTT

j_gene: TRBJ2-7
d_gene: NA
abundance: NA
v_gene: TRBV28
CDR3aa: CASSLRYEQYF
CDR3nt: TGTGCCAGCAGTTTACGCTACGAGCAGTACTTC

j_gene: TRBJ2-7
d_gene: TRBD1
abundance: NA
v_gene: TRBV5-6
CDR3aa: CASSFDRVSWEQYF
CDR3nt: TGTGCCAGCAGCTTTGACAGGGTCTCATGGGAGCAGTACTTC

j_gene: TRBJ2-7
d_gene: TRBD2
abundance: NA
v_gene: TRBV18
CDR3aa: CASSPPSGSSYEQYF
CDR3nt: TGTGCCAGCTCACCACCAAGCGGGAGCTCCTACGAACAGTACTTC

j_gene: TRBJ2-1
d_gene: TRBD2
abundance: NA
v_gene: TRBV7-3
CDR3aa: CASSLSGSPGGEQFF
CDR3nt: TGTGCCAGCAGCTTAAGCGGATCCCCGGGGGGTGAGCAGTTCTTC

j_gene: TRBJ2-7
d_gene: NA
abundance: NA
v_gene: TRBV7-9
CDR3aa: CASSLVGGANGEQYF
CDR3nt: TGTGCCAGCAGCTTAGTTGGGGGGGCAAACGGAGAGCAGTACTTC

j_gene: TRBJ2-5
d_gene: NA
abundance: NA
v_gene: TRBV20-1
CDR3aa: CSVPYQETQYF
CDR3nt: TGCAGTGTACCGTACCAAGAGACCCAGTACTTC

j_gene: TRBJ1-1
d_gene: TRBD1
abundance: once
v_gene: TRBV10-3
CDR3aa: CAIRTGTGGVWTEAFF
CDR3nt: TGTGCCATCAGAACCGGGACAGGGGGCGTGTGGACTGAAGCTTTCTTT

j_gene: TRBJ2-4
d_gene: NA
abundance: NA
v_gene: TRBV6-1
CDR3aa: CASSEVFWAPGGAGIQYF
CDR3nt: TGTGCCAGCAGTGAAGTTTTTTGGGCTCCCGGGGGCGCCGGCATTCAGTACTTC

j_gene: TRBJ2-3
d_gene: TRBD1
abundance: NA
v_gene: TRBV18
CDR3aa: CASSPGTGRADTQYF
CDR3nt: TGTGCCAGCTCACCCGGGACAGGGAGGGCAGATACGCAGTATTTT

j_gene: TRBJ1-4
d_gene: TRBD1
abundance: NA
v_gene: TRBV5-8
CDR3aa: CASSPTGVREKLFF
CDR3nt: TGTGCCAGCAGCCCAACAGGGGTTCGGGAAAAACTGTTTTTT

j_gene: TRBJ1-1
d_gene: TRBD1
abundance: NA
v_gene: TRBV7-6
CDR3aa: CASSFRGAGGPSTEAFF
CDR3nt: TGTGCCAGCAGCTTCCGGGGGGCAGGGGGCCCATCCACTGAAGCTTTCTTT

j_gene: TRBJ2-1
d_gene: NA
abundance: once
v_gene: TRBV28
CDR3aa: CASSGGLSEQFF
CDR3nt: TGTGCCAGCAGTGGGGGTCTATCCGAGCAGTTCTTC

j_gene: TRBJ2-1
d_gene: NA
abundance: NA
v_gene: TRBV5-5
CDR3aa: CASSYGDSPTYNEQFF
CDR3nt: TGTGCCAGCAGCTATGGTGACAGTCCGACCTACAATGAGCAGTTCTTC

j_gene: TRBJ2-3
d_gene: NA
abundance: NA
v_gene: TRBV5-6
CDR3aa: CASSLDAGRGDTQYF
CDR3nt: TGTGCCAGCAGCTTGGATGCGGGGCGCGGGGATACGCAGTATTTT

j_gene: TRBJ2-5
d_gene: TRBD2
abundance: NA
v_gene: TRBV7-3
CDR3aa: CASSRDGRDFETQYF
CDR3nt: TGTGCCAGCAGCCGGGACGGGAGGGATTTTGAGACCCAGTACTTC

j_gene: TRBJ2-7
d_gene: NA
abundance: NA
v_gene: TRBV5-4
CDR3aa: CASSWSGRYEQYF
CDR3nt: TGTGCCAGCAGCTGGTCTGGGCGATACGAGCAGTACTTC

j_gene: TRBJ1-5
d_gene: NA
abundance: NA
v_gene: TRBV28
CDR3aa: CASGVWNQPQHF
CDR3nt: TGTGCCAGCGGAGTGTGGAATCAGCCCCAGCATTTT

j_gene: TRBJ1-4
d_gene: NA
abundance: NA
v_gene: TRBV6-5
CDR3aa: CASRAGWREKLFF
CDR3nt: TGTGCCAGCAGAGCAGGATGGCGGGAAAAACTGTTTTTT

j_gene: TRBJ2-3
d_gene: TRBD2
abundance: once
v_gene: TRBV5-1
CDR3aa: CASSMTSGSTDTQYF
CDR3nt: TGCGCCAGCAGCATGACTAGCGGGAGCACAGATACGCAGTATTTT

j_gene: TRBJ2-2
d_gene: TRBD2
abundance: NA
v_gene: TRBV7-3
CDR3aa: CASSLRLAGGSDGVGELFF
CDR3nt: TGTGCCAGCAGCTTGAGACTAGCGGGAGGCTCCGATGGGGTTGGGGAGCTGTTTTTT

j_gene: TRBJ2-7
d_gene: NA
abundance: NA
v_gene: TRBV11-2
CDR3aa: CASSSSKEGRYEQYF
CDR3nt: TGTGCCAGCAGCTCATCGAAAGAGGGAAGGTACGAGCAGTACTTC

j_gene: TRBJ2-2
d_gene: TRBD1
abundance: NA
v_gene: TRBV2
CDR3aa: CASRLDRGNTGELFF
CDR3nt: TGTGCCAGCAGATTGGACAGGGGAAACACCGGGGAGCTGTTTTTT

j_gene: TRBJ1-5
d_gene: NA
abundance: NA
v_gene: TRBV19
CDR3aa: CASSIVRLRNQPQHF
CDR3nt: TGTGCCAGTAGTATAGTACGTCTCCGCAATCAGCCCCAGCATTTT

j_gene: TRBJ2-4
d_gene: NA
abundance: NA
v_gene: TRBV5-6
CDR3aa: CASSSFSGAKNIQYF
CDR3nt: TGTGCCAGCAGCTCCTTTAGTGGAGCCAAAAACATTCAGTACTTC

j_gene: TRBJ2-7
d_gene: NA
abundance: NA
v_gene: TRBV10-2
CDR3aa: CASTMTGSYEQYF
CDR3nt: TGCGCCAGCACCATGACAGGCTCCTACGAGCAGTACTTC

j_gene: TRBJ2-7
d_gene: TRBD2
abundance: once
v_gene: TRBV28
CDR3aa: CASISGRAYEQYF
CDR3nt: TGTGCCTCAATAAGCGGGAGGGCCTACGAGCAGTACTTC